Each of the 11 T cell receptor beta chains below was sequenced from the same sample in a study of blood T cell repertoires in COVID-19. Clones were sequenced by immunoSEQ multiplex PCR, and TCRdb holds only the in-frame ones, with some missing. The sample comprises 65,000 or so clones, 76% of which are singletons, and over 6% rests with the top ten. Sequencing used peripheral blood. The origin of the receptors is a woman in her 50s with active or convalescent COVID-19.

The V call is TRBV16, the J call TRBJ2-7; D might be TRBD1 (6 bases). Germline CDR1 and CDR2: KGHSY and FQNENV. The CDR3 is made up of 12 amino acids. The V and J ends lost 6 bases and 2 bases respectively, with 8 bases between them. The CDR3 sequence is CASSRDTYEQYF. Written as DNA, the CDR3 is TGTGCCAGCAGTCGGGACACCTACGAGCAGTACTTC.

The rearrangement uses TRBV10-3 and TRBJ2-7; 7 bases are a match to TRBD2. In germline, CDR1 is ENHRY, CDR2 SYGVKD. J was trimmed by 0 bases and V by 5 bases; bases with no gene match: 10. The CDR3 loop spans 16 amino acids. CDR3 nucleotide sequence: TGTGCCATCAGTTTCTGGGCTAGCGGTTACTCCTACGAGCAGTACTTC. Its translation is CAISFWASGYSYEQYF.

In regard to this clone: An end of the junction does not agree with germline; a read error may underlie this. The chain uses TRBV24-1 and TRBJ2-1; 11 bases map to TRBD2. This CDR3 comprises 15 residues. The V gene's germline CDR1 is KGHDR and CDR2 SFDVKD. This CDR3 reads CATRDSSGGYNEQFF. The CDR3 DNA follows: TGTGCCACCAGGGATTCTAGCGGGGGGTACAATGAGCAGTTCTTC.

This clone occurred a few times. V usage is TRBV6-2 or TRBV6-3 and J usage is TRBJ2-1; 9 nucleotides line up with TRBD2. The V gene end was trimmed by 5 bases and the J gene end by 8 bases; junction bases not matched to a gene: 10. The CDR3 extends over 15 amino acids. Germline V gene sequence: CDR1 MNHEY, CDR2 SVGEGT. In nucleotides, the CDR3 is TGTGCCAGCAGTCAAGGGGCGGGAGGGAGCGATGAGCAGTTCTTC. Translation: CASSQGAGGSDEQFF.

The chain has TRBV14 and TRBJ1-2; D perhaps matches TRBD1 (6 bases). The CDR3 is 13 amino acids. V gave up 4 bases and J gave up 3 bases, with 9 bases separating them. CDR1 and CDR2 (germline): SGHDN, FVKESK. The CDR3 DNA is TGTGCCAGCAGCCTGGGACAACACTATGGCTACACCTTC. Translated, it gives CASSLGQHYGYTF.

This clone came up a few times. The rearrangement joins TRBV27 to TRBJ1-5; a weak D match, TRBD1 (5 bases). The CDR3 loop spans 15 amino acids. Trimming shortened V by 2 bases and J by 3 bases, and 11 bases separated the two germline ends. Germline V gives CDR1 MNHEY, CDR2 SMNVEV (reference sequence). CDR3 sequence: CASSLGRASNQPQHF. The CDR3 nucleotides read TGTGCCAGCAGTTTAGGCAGGGCTTCCAATCAGCCCCAGCATTTT.

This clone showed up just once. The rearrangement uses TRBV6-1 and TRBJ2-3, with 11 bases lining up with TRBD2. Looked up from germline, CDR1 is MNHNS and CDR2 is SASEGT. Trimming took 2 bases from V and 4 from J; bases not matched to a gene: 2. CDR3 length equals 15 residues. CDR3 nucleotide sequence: TGTGCCAGCAGTGAAACTAGCGGGAGTGCAGATACGCAGTATTTT. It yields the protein CASSETSGSADTQYF.

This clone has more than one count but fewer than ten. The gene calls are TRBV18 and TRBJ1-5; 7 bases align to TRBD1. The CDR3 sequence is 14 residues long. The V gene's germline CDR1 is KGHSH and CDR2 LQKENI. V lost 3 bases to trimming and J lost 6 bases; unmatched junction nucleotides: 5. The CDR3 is CASSPDRQGQPQHF. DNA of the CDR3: TGTGCCAGCTCACCCGATCGACAGGGTCAGCCCCAGCATTTT.

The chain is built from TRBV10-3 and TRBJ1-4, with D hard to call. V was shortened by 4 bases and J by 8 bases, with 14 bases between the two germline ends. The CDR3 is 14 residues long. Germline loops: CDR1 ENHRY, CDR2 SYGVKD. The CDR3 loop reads CAISAAGDREKLFF. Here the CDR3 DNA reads TGTGCCATCAGTGCGGCAGGCGACCGGGAAAAACTGTTTTTT.

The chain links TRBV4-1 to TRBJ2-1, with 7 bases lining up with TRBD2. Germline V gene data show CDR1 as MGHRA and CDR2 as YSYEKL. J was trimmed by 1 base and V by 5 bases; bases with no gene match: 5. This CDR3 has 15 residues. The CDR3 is CASSSGGGSYNEQFF. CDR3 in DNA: TGCGCCAGCAGCTCCGGCGGGGGATCCTACAATGAGCAGTTCTTC.

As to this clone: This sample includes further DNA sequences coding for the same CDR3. The DNA for the CDR3 is TGTGCCAGCTCACCGGACAGCATGAACACTGAAGCTTTCTTT. Its protein product is CASSPDSMNTEAFF. The V call is TRBV18, the J call TRBJ1-1, with D possibly being TRBD1 (6 bases). Germline values: CDR1 KGHSH, CDR2 LQKENI. This CDR3 has 14 residues. Trimming removed 3 bases at V and 0 bases at J, with 8 bases between.